Below, one T cell receptor (beta chain) is given with its context. Its matching antigen is unknown. The data were produced by immunoSEQ multiplex PCR, yet TCRdb's version contains in-frame clones alone and is incomplete. Among roughly 660,000 clones, less than 95% were seen once, and the ten largest hold 34%. Nashville, Tennessee was home to all donors, each a Caucasian adult. The CD8 memory sample joined CD45RO+ cells and CCR7-negative CD45RA+ cells. Germline V gene lookup returns CDR1 SGDLS and CDR2 YYNGEE. The CDR3 loop spans 19 amino acids. V was pared by 3 bases and J by 3 bases, with 25 bases between. The sample belongs to a study of shared clonotypes between healthy human individuals. Study as a whole: Per donor, CD8 memory used one plate, CD8 naive used two, CD4 memory used three and CD4 naive used three.

Whole-study results and caveats: Rarefaction analysis demonstrated incomplete sorted-subset sequencing notwithstanding large depth.

Sequencing was performed on memory CD8+ T cells from PBMCs. Subset here: CD45RO+ cells pooled with CCR7-negative TemRA cells. This receptor was obtained from a man between 18 and 29 years old in good health. Some clones in this sample may be carry-over from other donors' samples. V usage is TRBV9 and J usage is TRBJ2-1; D is possibly TRBD1 (7 bases). The CDR3 DNA reads as TGTGCCAGCAGCGGAGGAGGGGAATACAGGGGATACGACTACAATGAGCAGTTCTTC. This gives the protein CASSGGGEYRGYDYNEQFF.